The 28 T cell receptor beta chains below all came from one sample that was sequenced in a study of response to subunit inactivated influenza vaccine. TCRdb re-analysed the RT-PCR reads in MiXCR, keeping a single row per CDR3 protein. The sample holds about 150,000 distinct CDR3 sequences, approximately 11% seen once. This material consisted of CD8+ T cells sorted from PBMCs, taken around 2 years after vaccination. The origin of the receptors is a man aged 50 to 69 who received an inactivated influenza vaccine.

This clonotype came up many times. J is TRBJ2-3 and V is TRBV7-9; D remains unclear. In germline, CDR1 is SEHNR, CDR2 FQNEAQ (reference sequence). V lost 0 bases and J lost 4, with 2 bases in between. This CDR3 has 12 amino acids. CDR3 protein: CASSLASDTQYF. The CDR3 DNA is TGTGCCAGCAGCTTAGCTTCAGATACGCAGTATTTT.

This clonotype was seen ten or more times. The V gene is TRBV29-1, the J gene TRBJ2-1, with 9 nucleotides matching TRBD1. The CDR3 loop spans 16 amino acids. In germline, CDR1 is SQVTM, CDR2 ANQGSEA. Trimming took 1 base from V and 7 from J; bases not matched to a gene: 11. This chain's CDR3 is CSVEGTGALRVNEQFF. CDR3 DNA: TGCAGCGTTGAAGGGACAGGGGCCCTTCGCGTGAATGAGCAGTTCTTC.

The rearrangement joins TRBV7-9 to TRBJ2-1; 8 nucleotides agree with TRBD1. The germline V gene encodes CDR1 SEHNR and CDR2 FQNEAQ (reference sequence). J was trimmed by 4 bases and V by 9 bases; bases with no gene match: 5. The CDR3 runs to 13 residues. As DNA, the CDR3 is TGTGCCAGTGGACAGGGACAATACAATGAGCAGTTCTTC. It yields the protein CASGQGQYNEQFF.

The chain links TRBV6-5 to TRBJ1-3, with no clear D. This CDR3 has 16 residues. The V end lost 2 bases, the J end lost 0 bases, and 11 bases lay between the germline ends. Germline assignment: CDR1 MNHEY and CDR2 SVGAGI. The CDR3 region has the DNA TGTGCCAGCAGTTACGAGGTAGAGAGCTCTGGAAACACCATATATTTT. Its protein product is CASSYEVESSGNTIYF.

The DNA for the CDR3 is TGCAGCGTTCCCGGGGGGGCGGAGACCCAGTACTTC. Its translation: CSVPGGAETQYF. V is TRBV29-1 and J is TRBJ2-5, with 8 bases lining up with TRBD2. J was trimmed by 5 bases and V by 5 bases; bases with no gene match: 4. Germline values: CDR1 SQVTM, CDR2 ANQGSEA. The CDR3 covers 12 residues. The complete variable domain, with remaining parts taken from reference TRBV29-1 and TRBJ2-5, reads SAVISQKPSRDICQRGTSLTIQCQVDSQVTMMFWYRQQPGQSLTLIATANQGSEATYESGFVIDKFPISRPNLTFSTLTVSNMSPEDSSIYLCSVPGGAETQYFGPGTRLLVL.

This clonotype was observed a handful of times. The chain uses TRBV6-2 or TRBV6-3 and TRBJ2-7, with 11 nucleotides matching TRBD2. V dropped 0 bases and J dropped 2; count of bases not matched to a gene: 3. Germline V gene lookup returns CDR1 MNHEY and CDR2 SVGEGT. The CDR3 length is 16 residues. CDR3 sequence reads: CASSYSHSGRAYEQYF. CDR3 in DNA: TGTGCCAGCAGTTACTCACATAGCGGGAGGGCCTACGAGCAGTACTTC.

This clonotype has only a few counts. The chain uses TRBV3-1 and TRBJ2-7; TRBD1 is a possible D gene (6 bases). CDR3 length equals 13 residues. V gave up 3 bases and J gave up 7 bases, with 13 bases separating them. Germline CDR1 reads LGHDT; CDR2 reads YNNKEL (reference sequence). The CDR3 DNA reads TGTGCCAGCAGCCACTTCGGACAGTGGGAGCAGTACTTC. It specifies CASSHFGQWEQYF.

The chain recombines TRBV27 with TRBJ2-1; D gene unclear. Trimming took off 3 bases at V and 5 bases at J, with 8 bases between the two ends. Germline V CDR1 and CDR2: MNHEY, SMNVEV (reference sequence). This CDR3 has 13 residues. The CDR3 DNA reads as TGTGCCAGCAGTTTTATTCGGGACAATGAGCAGTTCTTC. This translates into CASSFIRDNEQFF.

This clonotype was seen a few times. The rearrangement links TRBV6-6 to TRBJ2-7; 7 nucleotides align to TRBD1. The trim removed 3 bases at V and 2 bases at J, leaving 1 base unmatched. Germline CDR1 is MNHNY and CDR2 is SVGAGI (reference sequence). The CDR3 length is 13 residues. This CDR3 is CASSYQGAYEQYF. CDR3 DNA sequence: TGTGCCAGCAGTTATCAGGGGGCCTACGAGCAGTACTTC.

This clonotype showed up many times. The chain carries TRBV27 and TRBJ2-7, with 7 bases matching TRBD2. Per the germline V gene, CDR1 is MNHEY and CDR2 is SMNVEV (reference sequence). The CDR3 extends over 16 amino acids. The trim removed 2 bases at V and 3 bases at J, leaving 10 bases unmatched. The CDR3 is CASSLVGGGLIYEQYF. The CDR3 nucleotides read TGTGCCAGCAGTTTAGTTGGGGGAGGGCTTATCTACGAGCAGTACTTC.

This clonotype was seen many times. This chain uses TRBV2 with TRBJ2-7, with D perhaps matching TRBD1 (6 bases). This CDR3 contains 14 residues. V was cut by 7 bases and J by 1 base, with 14 bases left in between. Germline CDR1 SNHLY, CDR2 FYNNEI. This CDR3 reads CASNPGGGSYEQYF. CDR3 in DNA: TGTGCCAGCAACCCTGGGGGCGGTTCCTACGAGCAGTACTTC. The full variable domain, completed using reference TRBV2 and TRBJ2-7, is EPEVTQTPSHQVTQMGQEVILRCVPISNHLYFYWYRQILGQKVEFLVSFYNNEISEKSEIFDDQFSVERPDGSNFTLKIRSTKLEDSAMYFCASNPGGGSYEQYFGPGTRLTVT.

This clonotype was counted a few times. The chain links TRBV9 to TRBJ2-7; 9 bases are a match to TRBD1. The CDR3 runs 15 residues. The V and J ends lost 3 bases and 2 bases, in that order; junction bases with no gene match: 6. The V gene's germline CDR1 is SGDLS and CDR2 YYNGEE. The CDR3 is CASSAYGTGPYEQYF. The CDR3 DNA follows: TGTGCCAGCAGCGCGTACGGGACAGGGCCCTACGAGCAGTACTTC. Filled out from reference TRBV9 and TRBJ2-7, the complete variable domain reads DSGVTQTPKHLITATGQRVTLRCSPRSGDLSVYWYQQSLDQGLQFLIQYYNGEERAKGNILERFSAQQFPDLHSELNLSSLELGDSALYFCASSAYGTGPYEQYFGPGTRLTVT.

In its sample, this clonotype was seen a few times. The J gene is TRBJ2-3, the V gene TRBV30; TRBD2 agrees at 8 bases. Germline CDR1 and CDR2: GTSNPN and SVGIG (reference sequence). The CDR3 is made up of 15 amino acids. Trimming removed 0 bases from V and 4 bases from J; junction bases left unmatched: 6. The DNA for the CDR3 is TGTGCCTGGAGTGTACAAGCGGGAGCCTCAGATACGCAGTATTTT. Amino acid sequence: CAWSVQAGASDTQYF.

The table lists this clonotype with a few counts. The CDR3 is CASSLAGVTYNEQFF. CDR3 nucleotide sequence: TGTGCCAGCAGCCTAGCGGGAGTGACCTACAATGAGCAGTTCTTC. This chain links TRBV6-1 with TRBJ2-1, with 10 nucleotides matching TRBD2. The germline V gene encodes CDR1 MNHNS and CDR2 SASEGT. Trimming at V came to 6 bases and at J to 2 bases, leaving 4 bases not matched to a gene. This CDR3 is 15 amino acids long.

This clonotype was seen a handful of times. CDR3 nucleotides: TGTGCCAGCAGCCCAAGGGGGGAACAAGAGACCCAGTACTTC. It is translated as CASSPRGEQETQYF. This chain joins TRBV9 and TRBJ2-5, with D perhaps given as TRBD1 or TRBD2 (6 bases each). Germline CDR1 SGDLS, CDR2 YYNGEE. With 4 bases removed from V and 2 bases from J, the gap between germline ends came to 12 bases. The CDR3 runs to 14 residues.

This clonotype was seen many times. V usage is TRBV6-2 or TRBV6-3 and J usage is TRBJ2-5; no reliable D call. The germline V and J ends were trimmed by 6 bases and 4 bases, with 12 bases remaining between them. CDR3 length equals 13 residues. Germline V CDR1 and CDR2: MNHEY, SVGEGT. This CDR3 is CASSLTRRETQYF. DNA for the CDR3: TGTGCCAGCAGCCTGACAAGGCGAGAGACCCAGTACTTC.

This clonotype turned up a few times. This rearrangement joins TRBV6-4 to TRBJ2-3; possibly TRBD2 for D (6 bases). V was pared by 2 bases and J by 3 bases, with 21 bases between. The germline gives CDR1 MRHNA, CDR2 SNTAGT. The CDR3 is 18 amino acids. Here the CDR3 DNA reads TGTGCCAGCAGTGACCGTCCGGGACTCCAACGGAGGACAGATACGCAGTATTTT. This translates into CASSDRPGLQRRTDTQYF.

The chain joins TRBV9 to TRBJ2-1, with TRBD2 matching 9 bases. V gave up 3 bases and J gave up 7 bases; unmatched junction bases: 8. The CDR3 covers 15 residues. The germline gives CDR1 SGDLS, CDR2 YYNGEE. The CDR3 protein is CASSGGGANWNEQFF. The DNA for the CDR3 is TGTGCCAGCAGCGGCGGGGGGGCGAATTGGAATGAGCAGTTCTTC.

A few counts support this clonotype. This chain uses TRBV14 with TRBJ2-7; D unclear. CDR3 length: 15 residues. The V gene lost 3 bases and the J gene lost 0 bases, with 12 bases spanning the gap. Germline CDR1 is SGHDN and CDR2 is FVKESK. The CDR3 region is CASSQGWGSSYEQYF. In nucleotides, the CDR3 is TGTGCCAGCAGCCAGGGCTGGGGAAGCTCCTACGAGCAGTACTTC.

This clonotype has a count of ten or more. The rearrangement joins TRBV5-5 to TRBJ2-2; D is unresolved. CDR3 length: 15 amino acids. Trimming removed 1 base at V and 4 bases at J, with 11 bases between. Per germline, CDR1 SGHKS and CDR2 YYEKEE (reference sequence). CDR3 region: CASSLLARSTGELFF. The CDR3 region has the DNA TGTGCCAGCAGCTTGCTCGCCCGGAGCACCGGGGAGCTGTTTTTT.

This clonotype has ten or more counts. This chain connects TRBV4-1 to TRBJ1-3; a weak D match, TRBD1 (5 bases). V shed 2 bases and J shed 0 bases, with 11 bases lying between them. CDR3 length: 16 residues. Per the germline V gene, CDR1 is MGHRA and CDR2 is YSYEKL. The DNA for the CDR3 is TGCGCCAGCAGCCAAAGGTCAGGGAGCTCTGGAAACACCATATATTTT. This encodes CASSQRSGSSGNTIYF.

The chain joins TRBV6-5 to TRBJ2-7; possible D gene TRBD1, 5 bases. V was trimmed by 0 bases and J by 2 bases, leaving 11 bases between them. The CDR3 is 15 residues long. The germline gives CDR1 MNHEY, CDR2 SVGAGI. The CDR3 region has the DNA TGTGCCAGCAGTTACTCAGGGGCCCCAGCCTACGAGCAGTACTTC. Its protein product is CASSYSGAPAYEQYF.

This clonotype was recorded many times. V is TRBV7-8 and J is TRBJ2-1; D unclear. The CDR3 has 15 residues. CDR1 SGHVS and CDR2 FQNEAQ come from the germline V gene. Trimming pared 1 base from V and 0 bases from J, leaving 7 bases between. For the CDR3, the DNA is TGTGCCAGCAGCTTAGGGGTCAACTCCTACAATGAGCAGTTCTTC. Protein product: CASSLGVNSYNEQFF. Full variable domain (outside the CDR3, taken from reference TRBV7-8 and TRBJ2-1): GAGVSQSPRYKVAKRGQDVALRCDPISGHVSLFWYQQALGQGPEFLTYFQNEAQLDKSGLPSDRFFAERPEGSVSTLKIQRTQQEDSAVYLCASSLGVNSYNEQFFGPGTRLTVL.

This clonotype was seen a handful of times. This sequence joins TRBV7-9 and TRBJ2-5; D gene ambiguous. CDR1 SEHNR and CDR2 FQNEAQ come from the germline V gene (reference sequence). The CDR3 length is 14 residues. V gave up 1 base and J gave up 0 bases, with 6 bases separating them. The CDR3 reads CASSLVLDQETQYF. Written as DNA, the CDR3 is TGTGCCAGCAGCTTAGTCTTAGACCAAGAGACCCAGTACTTC.

This clonotype was observed a handful of times. The DNA of the CDR3 is TGTGCCAGCAGCTTAGCAGGTCGCCGCCAAGAGACCCAGTACTTC. This gives the protein CASSLAGRRQETQYF. The chain joins TRBV7-2 to TRBJ2-5; D remains unclear. The germline CDR1 and CDR2 sequences are SGHTA and FQGNSA. The CDR3 runs 15 residues. V was trimmed by 0 bases and J by 1 base, leaving 9 bases between them.

Ten or more counts support this clonotype. The chain uses TRBV12-3 or TRBV12-4 and TRBJ1-3; possibly TRBD1 for D (5 bases). Trimming stripped 5 bases from V and 2 bases from J, with 10 bases between. This CDR3 contains 14 residues. Written as DNA, the CDR3 is TGTGCCAGCAGTAGGGACCGTCCTGGAAACACCATATATTTT. This sequence encodes CASSRDRPGNTIYF.

This clonotype has just a few counts. This chain joins TRBV6-5 and TRBJ2-5, with TRBD2 matching over 11 bases. The CDR3 sequence is 17 residues long. After removal of 0 bases from V and 2 bases from J, the junction contained 5 bases not matched to a gene. CDR1 is MNHEY and CDR2 is SVGAGI in the germline V gene. CDR3: CASSYSQGLAAQETQYF. CDR3 coding DNA: TGTGCCAGCAGTTACTCCCAGGGACTAGCGGCTCAAGAGACCCAGTACTTC.

This clonotype is a singleton in its sample. A much larger clone sits a single nucleotide away, making a read error possible. This rearrangement joins TRBV11-2 to TRBJ2-7; 11 bases match TRBD2. Unmatched junction bases numbered 3, after V lost 5 bases and J lost 3 bases. This CDR3 spans 14 amino acids. Looked up from germline, CDR1 is SGHAT and CDR2 is FQNNGV. The DNA of the CDR3 is TGTGCCAGCAGCGTCGGGACTAGCGGCTACGAGCAGTACTTC. Amino acid sequence: CASSVGTSGYEQYF.